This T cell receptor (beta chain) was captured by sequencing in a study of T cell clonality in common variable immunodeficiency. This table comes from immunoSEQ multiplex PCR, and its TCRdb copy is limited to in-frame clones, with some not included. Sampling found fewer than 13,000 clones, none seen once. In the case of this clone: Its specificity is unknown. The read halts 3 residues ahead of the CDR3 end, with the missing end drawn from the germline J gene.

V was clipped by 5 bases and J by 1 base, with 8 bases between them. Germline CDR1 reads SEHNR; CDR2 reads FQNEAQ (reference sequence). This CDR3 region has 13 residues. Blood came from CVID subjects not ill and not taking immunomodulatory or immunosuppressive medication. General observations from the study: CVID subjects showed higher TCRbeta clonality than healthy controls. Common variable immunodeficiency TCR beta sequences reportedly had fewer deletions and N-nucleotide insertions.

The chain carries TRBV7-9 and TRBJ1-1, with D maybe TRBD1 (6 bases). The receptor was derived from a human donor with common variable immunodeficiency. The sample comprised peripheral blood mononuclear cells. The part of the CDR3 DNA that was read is TGTGCCAGCAGCCTGGGACAGAACACTGAA. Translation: CASSLGQNTE. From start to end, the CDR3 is CASSLGQNTEAFF.